This T cell receptor (beta chain) was captured by sequencing in a study of cytomegalovirus exposure and HLA in healthy donors. Study results and caveats: The authors confirmed in vitro that three CMV-associated chains were specific for CMV antigens.

Trimming at V came to 3 bases and at J to 4 bases, leaving 3 bases not matched to a gene. The CDR3 loop spans 14 amino acids. Germline V CDR1 and CDR2: MNHEY, SMNVEV (reference sequence). Using immunoSEQ multiplex PCR, the repertoire was profiled, and TCRdb retains in-frame clones only, with some absent. The data contain roughly 260,000 clones, approximately 87% of them singletons. Notes on this clone: Its cognate antigen is unknown.

Sequencing was performed on PBMCs. The V and J genes are TRBV27 and TRBJ2-7, with 10 nucleotides matching TRBD2. This clonotype originated in a man aged 18 to 35 in good health and CMV-seronegative. CDR3 sequence (DNA): TGTGCCAGCAGTTTTGGGACTAGCGCTTACGAGCAGTACTTC. Its protein is CASSFGTSAYEQYF.